This TCR beta chain was observed in a study of memory B cells and T cells in multiple sclerosis. In the case of this clone: Its specificity is not known.

V lost 7 bases to trimming and J lost 4 bases, with 14 bases between them. The CDR3 has 14 residues. CDR1 is MNHNS, CDR2 SASEGT, per germline. CFSE-dim autoproliferating and CFSE-high non-proliferating T cells from unstimulated culture were sequenced separately. Pooled replicate wells came from approximately 5x10^7 CFSE-labeled PBMCs cultured 6 to 8 days without stimulus. CFSE at 0.45 to 0.65 uM labeled the PBMCs, which were then cultured unstimulated. Measured with immunoSEQ multiplex PCR; TCRdb has only the in-frame clones, and not every one. In the table there are 46,000 or so clones, roughly four fifths of which are singletons. Whole-study findings and limits: Shared clonotype counts depended on differing compartment clone-set sizes and were normalized.

The source material was PBMCs from blood kept in culture. This receptor was obtained from a human donor with multiple sclerosis. The chain couples TRBV6-1 to TRBJ1-5, with D possibly being TRBD1 (5 bases). For the CDR3, the DNA is TGTGCCAGCATATTGGGGGGAGCGAATCAGCCCCAGCATTTT. Protein product: CASILGGANQPQHF.